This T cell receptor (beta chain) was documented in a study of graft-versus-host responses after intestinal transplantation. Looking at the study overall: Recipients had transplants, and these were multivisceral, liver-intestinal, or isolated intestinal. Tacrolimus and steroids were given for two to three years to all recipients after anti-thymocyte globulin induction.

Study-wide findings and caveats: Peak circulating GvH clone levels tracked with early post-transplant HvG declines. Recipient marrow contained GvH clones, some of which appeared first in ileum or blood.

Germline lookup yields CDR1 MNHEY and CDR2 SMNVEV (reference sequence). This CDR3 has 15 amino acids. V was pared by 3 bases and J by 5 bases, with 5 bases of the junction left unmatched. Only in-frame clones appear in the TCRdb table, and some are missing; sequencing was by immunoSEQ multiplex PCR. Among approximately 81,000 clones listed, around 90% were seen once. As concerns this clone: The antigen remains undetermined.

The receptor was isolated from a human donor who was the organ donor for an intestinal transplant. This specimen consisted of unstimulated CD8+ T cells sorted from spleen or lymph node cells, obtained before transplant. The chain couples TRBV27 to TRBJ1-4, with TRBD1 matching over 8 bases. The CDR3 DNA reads TGTGCCAGCAGTTTGTCTTGGGACAGGAATGAAAAACTGTTTTTT. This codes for CASSLSWDRNEKLFF.